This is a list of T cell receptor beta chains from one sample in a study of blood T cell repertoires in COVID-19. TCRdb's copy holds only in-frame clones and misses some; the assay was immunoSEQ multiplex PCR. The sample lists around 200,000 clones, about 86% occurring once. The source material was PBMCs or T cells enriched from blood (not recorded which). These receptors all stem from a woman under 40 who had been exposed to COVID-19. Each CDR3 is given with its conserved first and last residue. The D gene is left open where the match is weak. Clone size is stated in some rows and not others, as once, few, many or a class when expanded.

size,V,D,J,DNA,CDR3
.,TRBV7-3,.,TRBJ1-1,TGTGCCAGCAGCTTGGAACGGGACACTGAAGCTTTCTTT,CASSLERDTEAFF
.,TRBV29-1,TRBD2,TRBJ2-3,TGCAGCGTTGAGGGGATCCTTAGCGGGGGGCCCACAGATACGCAGTATTTT,CSVEGILSGGPTDTQYF
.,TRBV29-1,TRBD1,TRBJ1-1,TGCAGCGGAAACCAACAGGGGACGAACACTGAAGCTTTCTTT,CSGNQQGTNTEAFF
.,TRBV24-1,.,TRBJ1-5,TGTGCCACCAGTGATGGGGCGCTGGGGCAGCCCCAGCATTTT,CATSDGALGQPQHF
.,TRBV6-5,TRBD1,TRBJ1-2,TGTGCCAGCAGATCGGGACAGGGGAACTATGGCTACACCTTC,CASRSGQGNYGYTF
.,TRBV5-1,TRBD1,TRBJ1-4,TGCGCCAGCAGCGCCAGGACAGGGGAGGGTGAAAAACTGTTTTTT,CASSARTGEGEKLFF
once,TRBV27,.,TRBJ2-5,TGTGCCAGCAGTTCCAACAGCCAAGAGACCCAGTACTTC,CASSSNSQETQYF
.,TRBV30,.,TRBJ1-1,TGTGCCTGGAGTGCAAGCTTGAACACTGAAGCTTTCTTT,CAWSASLNTEAFF
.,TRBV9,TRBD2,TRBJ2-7,TGTGCCAGCAGCCCCCATAGCGGGGGGAGCTCCTACGAGCAGTACTTC,CASSPHSGGSSYEQYF
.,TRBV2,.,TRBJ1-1,TGTGCCAGCAGTTCTTCAGGAAACACTGAAGCTTTCTTT,CASSSSGNTEAFF
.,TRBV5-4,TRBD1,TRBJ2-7,TGTGCCAGCAGCGATAACAGGGGTCACGAGCAGTACTTC,CASSDNRGHEQYF
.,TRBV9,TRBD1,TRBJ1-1,TGTGCCAGCAGCGCCAGACAGGGAGGATGGACTGAAGCTTTCTTT,CASSARQGGWTEAFF
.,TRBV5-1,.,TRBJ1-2,TGCGCCAGCAGCTTTTCCCCCAGGGAGGGTGGCTACACCTTC,CASSFSPREGGYTF
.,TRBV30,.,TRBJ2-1,TGTGCCTGGAGGCGAGCGACGAGCTCCTACAATGAGCAGTTCTTC,CAWRRATSSYNEQFF
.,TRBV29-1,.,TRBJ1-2,TGCAGTGACAGGAACCCCGGGGGCTACACCTTC,CSDRNPGGYTF
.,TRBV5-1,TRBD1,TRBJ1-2,TGCGCCAGCAGCTTGGCCTCAACTGGACAGGCCCCTCTTAACTATGGCTACACCTTC,CASSLASTGQAPLNYGYTF
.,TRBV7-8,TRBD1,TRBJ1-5,TGTGCCAGCAGCCAAGCCCAGACAGGGCGATATAGCAATCAGCCCCAGCATTTT,CASSQAQTGRYSNQPQHF
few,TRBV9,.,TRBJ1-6,TGTGCCAGCAGCGTAGGTCAGGGTCCCTCACCCCTCCACTTT,CASSVGQGPSPLHF
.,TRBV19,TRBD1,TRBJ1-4,TGTGCCAGTACCAGGACAGGAGCAACTAATGAAAAACTGTTTTTT,CASTRTGATNEKLFF
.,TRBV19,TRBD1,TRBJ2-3,TGTGCCAGTAGTATGGCAAACAGGGGTCGCAGTACAGATACGCAGTATTTT,CASSMANRGRSTDTQYF
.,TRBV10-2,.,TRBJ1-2,TGCGCCAGCAGTGAGGTTGAGGGTCCTCATGGCTACACCTTC,CASSEVEGPHGYTF
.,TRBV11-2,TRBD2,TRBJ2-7,TGTGCCAGCAGCTTATCGGTAGCGGGGGGCCCCGAGCAGTACTTC,CASSLSVAGGPEQYF
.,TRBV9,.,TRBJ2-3,TGTGCCAGCAGCGTAGTCTCAGGCTACACAGATACGCAGTATTTT,CASSVVSGYTDTQYF
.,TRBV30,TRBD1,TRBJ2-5,TGTGCCTGGAGCGCCCGATTTATTAATCGGGACAGGGGAGAGACCCAGTACTTC,CAWSARFINRDRGETQYF
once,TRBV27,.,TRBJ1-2,TGTGCCAGCAGTTCCTCTGCGACAGCTAACTATGGCTACACCTTC,CASSSSATANYGYTF
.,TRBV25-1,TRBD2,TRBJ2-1,TGTGCCAGCAAGCGGGGGGGCCAGGGTGAGCAGTTCTTC,CASKRGGQGEQFF
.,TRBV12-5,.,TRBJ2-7,TGTGCTAGTGGTTTAACTCCGGACAACTACGAGCAGTACTTC,CASGLTPDNYEQYF
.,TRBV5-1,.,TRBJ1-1,TGCGCCAGCAGCCTCCTAGGCCAGGGCACTGAAGCTTTCTTT,CASSLLGQGTEAFF
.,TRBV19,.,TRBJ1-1,TGTGCCAGTAAACCTAGGACACTGGGGAACACTGAAGCTTTCTTT,CASKPRTLGNTEAFF
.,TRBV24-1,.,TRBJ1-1,TGTGCCACCAGTTCGGGGATGCGGGGGAACACTGAAGCTTTCTTT,CATSSGMRGNTEAFF
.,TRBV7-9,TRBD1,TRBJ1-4,TGTGCCAGCAGCGTAAGACAGGGAGCGGGCGAAAAACTGTTTTTT,CASSVRQGAGEKLFF
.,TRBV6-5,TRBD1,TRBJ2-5,TGTGCCAGCAGTTCCGCAGGGGGCGCAATTGCGACCCAGTACTTC,CASSSAGGAIATQYF
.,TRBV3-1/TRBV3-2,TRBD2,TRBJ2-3,TGTGCCAGCCGGGAGGGCGCGGCGGGGGCCTACGGACGGCAGTATTTT,CASREGAAGAYGRQYF
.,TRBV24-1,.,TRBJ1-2,TGTGCCACCAGTGATTTGCACGGGGACTATGGCTACACCTTC,CATSDLHGDYGYTF
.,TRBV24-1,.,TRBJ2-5,TGTGCCACCAGTGATTTGCGGTCCGGTTACGGAGAGACCCAGTACTTC,CATSDLRSGYGETQYF
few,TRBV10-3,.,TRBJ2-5,TGTGCCATCAGTGAGTCGATCCTACAGGGAAGGGAGACCCAGTACTTC,CAISESILQGRETQYF
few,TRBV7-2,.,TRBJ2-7,TGTGCCAGCAGCTTGGCATTTGGCAGGGAACACGAGCAGTACTTC,CASSLAFGREHEQYF
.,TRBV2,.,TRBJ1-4,TGTGCCAGCACTGGCAGCGGGGGGATTAATGAAAAACTGTTTTTT,CASTGSGGINEKLFF
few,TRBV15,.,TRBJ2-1,TGTGCCACCAGCAGCGTTCGAGGTGAGCAGTTCTTC,CATSSVRGEQFF
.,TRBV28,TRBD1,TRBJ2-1,TGTGCCAGCAGTTTATCCGGGGGACAGGGGGGGAATGAGCAGTTCTTC,CASSLSGGQGGNEQFF
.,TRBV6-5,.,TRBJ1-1,TGTGCCAGCAGCCCCCAGCGGAAGAACACTGAAGCTTTCTTT,CASSPQRKNTEAFF
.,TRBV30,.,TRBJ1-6,TGTGCCTGGAGCGTGGGGGCCTTCGGCCGGCGCTCCTATAATTCACCCCTCCACTTT,CAWSVGAFGRRSYNSPLHF
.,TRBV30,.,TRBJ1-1,TGTGCCTGGAAGCCGACATCGAACACTGAAGCTTTCTTT,CAWKPTSNTEAFF
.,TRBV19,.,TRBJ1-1,TGTGCCAGTAATTTCAGGGGCCGGAACACTGAAGCTTTCTTT,CASNFRGRNTEAFF
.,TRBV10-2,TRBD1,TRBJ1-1,TGCGCCAGCAGTCCACTTAACAGGGGCACTGAAGCTTTCTTT,CASSPLNRGTEAFF
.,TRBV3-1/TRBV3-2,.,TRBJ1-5,TGTGCCAGCAGTCAGGGTGTTGGTGTGGGGAGGCAGCCCCAGCATTTT,CASSQGVGVGRQPQHF
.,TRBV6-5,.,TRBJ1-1,TGTGCCAGCGAGGGGGTTTCCCAGACTGAAGCTTTCTTT,CASEGVSQTEAFF
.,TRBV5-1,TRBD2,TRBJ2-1,TGCGCCAGCAGCTTTCTTGCGGGGGTCGGGAATGAGCAGTTCTTC,CASSFLAGVGNEQFF
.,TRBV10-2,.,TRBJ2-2,TGCGCCAGCAGTGAAGGCCGAGGAACCGGGGAGCTGTTTTTT,CASSEGRGTGELFF